These T cell receptor beta chains were read from a single sample in a study of blood T cell repertoires in COVID-19. Libraries were prepared by immunoSEQ multiplex PCR; TCRdb keeps only in-frame clonotypes and omits some of them. The table has some 330,000 clones, about 90% seen once. Sequenced sample: PBMCs or T cells enriched from blood (not recorded which). The receptors come from a man younger than 45 who had recovered from COVID-19. CDR3s leave out the opening cysteine and the closing phenylalanine or tryptophan.

J gene: TRBJ2-7; V gene: TRBV10-2; CDR3 protein: ASSEYRGTYEQY
J gene: TRBJ1-1; V gene: TRBV19; CDR3 protein: ASGKGRAAF
J gene: TRBJ2-3; V gene: TRBV24-1; CDR3 protein: ATSLTGDTTDTQY
J gene: TRBJ2-1; V gene: TRBV19; CDR3 protein: ASREGQYNEQF
J gene: TRBJ2-3; V gene: TRBV1; CDR3 protein: TSSHPSGGALAADTQY
J gene: TRBJ2-1; V gene: TRBV29-1; CDR3 protein: SVTSAQGPVYNEQF
J gene: TRBJ2-3; V gene: TRBV2; CDR3 protein: ASSTTRGTDTQY
J gene: TRBJ1-2; V gene: TRBV28; CDR3 protein: ASRPGQSGPIHGYT
J gene: TRBJ1-5; V gene: TRBV18; CDR3 protein: ASSPGQGGGNQPQH
J gene: TRBJ2-1; V gene: TRBV24-1; CDR3 protein: ATSSGSGGVYNEQF
J gene: TRBJ1-1; V gene: TRBV9; CDR3 protein: ASSVGDRGSNKLNTEAF
J gene: TRBJ2-1; V gene: TRBV4-1; CDR3 protein: ASSQAPASSNEQF
J gene: TRBJ2-5; V gene: TRBV9; CDR3 protein: ASSVGWDSKETQY
J gene: TRBJ1-2; V gene: TRBV9; CDR3 protein: ASRGNRGRGYGYT
J gene: TRBJ2-7; V gene: TRBV7-6; CDR3 protein: ASSPGTDFSYEQY
J gene: TRBJ1-1; V gene: TRBV15; CDR3 protein: ATSPKAGVNTEAF
J gene: TRBJ1-6; V gene: TRBV13; CDR3 protein: ASSQGQSYNSPLH
J gene: TRBJ1-1; V gene: TRBV12-3/TRBV12-4; CDR3 protein: ASSLNDRGEAF
J gene: TRBJ1-1; V gene: TRBV24-1; CDR3 protein: ATSELTDSLGAF
J gene: TRBJ1-6; V gene: TRBV5-1; CDR3 protein: ASSLAGGSGGSPLH
J gene: TRBJ2-3; V gene: TRBV28; CDR3 protein: ASSFRGGASTDTQY
J gene: TRBJ2-5; V gene: TRBV27; CDR3 protein: ASSSAARGGTQY
J gene: TRBJ2-1; V gene: TRBV6-2/TRBV6-3; CDR3 protein: ASSLQGLSYNEQF
J gene: TRBJ1-4; V gene: TRBV25-1; CDR3 protein: ASSELRAFNEKLF
J gene: TRBJ1-3; V gene: TRBV2; CDR3 protein: ASSESGRGNTIY
J gene: TRBJ2-3; V gene: TRBV7-9; CDR3 protein: ASSLGGGASDTQY
J gene: TRBJ2-7; V gene: TRBV19; CDR3 protein: ASSIGRTGTTYEQY
J gene: TRBJ2-3; V gene: TRBV18; CDR3 protein: ASSARRPGQTPDTQY
J gene: TRBJ2-5; V gene: TRBV2; CDR3 protein: ASSPATPETQY
J gene: TRBJ2-2; V gene: TRBV3-1/TRBV3-2; CDR3 protein: ASRFDRDRYTGELF
J gene: TRBJ1-5; V gene: TRBV3-1/TRBV3-2; CDR3 protein: ASSLSDRSNQPQH
J gene: TRBJ2-1; V gene: TRBV10-2; CDR3 protein: ASSRGSYNEQF
J gene: TRBJ1-5; V gene: TRBV15; CDR3 protein: ATADRINQPQH
J gene: TRBJ2-7; V gene: TRBV28; CDR3 protein: ASSGTSNLYEQY
J gene: TRBJ2-3; V gene: TRBV4-2; CDR3 protein: ASSPAWGVSSTDTQY
J gene: TRBJ2-4; V gene: TRBV19; CDR3 protein: ASSTDWGGNIQY
J gene: TRBJ2-5; V gene: TRBV19; CDR3 protein: ASSRKRGPQETQY
J gene: TRBJ1-2; V gene: TRBV30; CDR3 protein: AWRVEGYT
J gene: TRBJ1-2; V gene: TRBV5-1; CDR3 protein: ASSLVPGNEGYT
J gene: TRBJ2-5; V gene: TRBV2; CDR3 protein: ATTLAGRGETQY
J gene: TRBJ2-3; V gene: TRBV7-8; CDR3 protein: ASTSRTSARTDTQY
J gene: TRBJ1-2; V gene: TRBV18; CDR3 protein: ASSQSGGGTPNYGYT
J gene: TRBJ2-2; V gene: TRBV10-3; CDR3 protein: AITGKENTGELF
J gene: TRBJ1-5; V gene: TRBV6-7; CDR3 protein: ASSTDGTGFYSNQPQH
J gene: TRBJ2-3; V gene: TRBV19; CDR3 protein: ASSPEGGQQY